A single TCR beta chain is shown here with its context. This specimen comes from a study of blood T cells in healthy people across ages. CDR3 length: 13 amino acids. V lost 7 bases and J lost 2, with 9 bases in between. Germline CDR1 reads MNHEY; CDR2 reads SVGEGT. Then a second PCR, running roughly 7 to 11 cycles, was carried out with a sample-barcoded 5' primer and a J-beta primer mix. TCRdb re-analysed the 5' RACE reads in MiXCR, keeping a single row per CDR3 protein. This table has hundreds of thousands of distinct CDR3 sequences, approximately 50% appearing once. Input material: blood. The source of this sequence is a man in his sixties in good health. The chain has TRBV6-2 or TRBV6-3 and TRBJ2-4; no definite D call. CDR3 DNA sequence: TGTGCCAGCACCCCGAACACCAAAAACATTCAGTACTTC. It translates to CASTPNTKNIQYF.